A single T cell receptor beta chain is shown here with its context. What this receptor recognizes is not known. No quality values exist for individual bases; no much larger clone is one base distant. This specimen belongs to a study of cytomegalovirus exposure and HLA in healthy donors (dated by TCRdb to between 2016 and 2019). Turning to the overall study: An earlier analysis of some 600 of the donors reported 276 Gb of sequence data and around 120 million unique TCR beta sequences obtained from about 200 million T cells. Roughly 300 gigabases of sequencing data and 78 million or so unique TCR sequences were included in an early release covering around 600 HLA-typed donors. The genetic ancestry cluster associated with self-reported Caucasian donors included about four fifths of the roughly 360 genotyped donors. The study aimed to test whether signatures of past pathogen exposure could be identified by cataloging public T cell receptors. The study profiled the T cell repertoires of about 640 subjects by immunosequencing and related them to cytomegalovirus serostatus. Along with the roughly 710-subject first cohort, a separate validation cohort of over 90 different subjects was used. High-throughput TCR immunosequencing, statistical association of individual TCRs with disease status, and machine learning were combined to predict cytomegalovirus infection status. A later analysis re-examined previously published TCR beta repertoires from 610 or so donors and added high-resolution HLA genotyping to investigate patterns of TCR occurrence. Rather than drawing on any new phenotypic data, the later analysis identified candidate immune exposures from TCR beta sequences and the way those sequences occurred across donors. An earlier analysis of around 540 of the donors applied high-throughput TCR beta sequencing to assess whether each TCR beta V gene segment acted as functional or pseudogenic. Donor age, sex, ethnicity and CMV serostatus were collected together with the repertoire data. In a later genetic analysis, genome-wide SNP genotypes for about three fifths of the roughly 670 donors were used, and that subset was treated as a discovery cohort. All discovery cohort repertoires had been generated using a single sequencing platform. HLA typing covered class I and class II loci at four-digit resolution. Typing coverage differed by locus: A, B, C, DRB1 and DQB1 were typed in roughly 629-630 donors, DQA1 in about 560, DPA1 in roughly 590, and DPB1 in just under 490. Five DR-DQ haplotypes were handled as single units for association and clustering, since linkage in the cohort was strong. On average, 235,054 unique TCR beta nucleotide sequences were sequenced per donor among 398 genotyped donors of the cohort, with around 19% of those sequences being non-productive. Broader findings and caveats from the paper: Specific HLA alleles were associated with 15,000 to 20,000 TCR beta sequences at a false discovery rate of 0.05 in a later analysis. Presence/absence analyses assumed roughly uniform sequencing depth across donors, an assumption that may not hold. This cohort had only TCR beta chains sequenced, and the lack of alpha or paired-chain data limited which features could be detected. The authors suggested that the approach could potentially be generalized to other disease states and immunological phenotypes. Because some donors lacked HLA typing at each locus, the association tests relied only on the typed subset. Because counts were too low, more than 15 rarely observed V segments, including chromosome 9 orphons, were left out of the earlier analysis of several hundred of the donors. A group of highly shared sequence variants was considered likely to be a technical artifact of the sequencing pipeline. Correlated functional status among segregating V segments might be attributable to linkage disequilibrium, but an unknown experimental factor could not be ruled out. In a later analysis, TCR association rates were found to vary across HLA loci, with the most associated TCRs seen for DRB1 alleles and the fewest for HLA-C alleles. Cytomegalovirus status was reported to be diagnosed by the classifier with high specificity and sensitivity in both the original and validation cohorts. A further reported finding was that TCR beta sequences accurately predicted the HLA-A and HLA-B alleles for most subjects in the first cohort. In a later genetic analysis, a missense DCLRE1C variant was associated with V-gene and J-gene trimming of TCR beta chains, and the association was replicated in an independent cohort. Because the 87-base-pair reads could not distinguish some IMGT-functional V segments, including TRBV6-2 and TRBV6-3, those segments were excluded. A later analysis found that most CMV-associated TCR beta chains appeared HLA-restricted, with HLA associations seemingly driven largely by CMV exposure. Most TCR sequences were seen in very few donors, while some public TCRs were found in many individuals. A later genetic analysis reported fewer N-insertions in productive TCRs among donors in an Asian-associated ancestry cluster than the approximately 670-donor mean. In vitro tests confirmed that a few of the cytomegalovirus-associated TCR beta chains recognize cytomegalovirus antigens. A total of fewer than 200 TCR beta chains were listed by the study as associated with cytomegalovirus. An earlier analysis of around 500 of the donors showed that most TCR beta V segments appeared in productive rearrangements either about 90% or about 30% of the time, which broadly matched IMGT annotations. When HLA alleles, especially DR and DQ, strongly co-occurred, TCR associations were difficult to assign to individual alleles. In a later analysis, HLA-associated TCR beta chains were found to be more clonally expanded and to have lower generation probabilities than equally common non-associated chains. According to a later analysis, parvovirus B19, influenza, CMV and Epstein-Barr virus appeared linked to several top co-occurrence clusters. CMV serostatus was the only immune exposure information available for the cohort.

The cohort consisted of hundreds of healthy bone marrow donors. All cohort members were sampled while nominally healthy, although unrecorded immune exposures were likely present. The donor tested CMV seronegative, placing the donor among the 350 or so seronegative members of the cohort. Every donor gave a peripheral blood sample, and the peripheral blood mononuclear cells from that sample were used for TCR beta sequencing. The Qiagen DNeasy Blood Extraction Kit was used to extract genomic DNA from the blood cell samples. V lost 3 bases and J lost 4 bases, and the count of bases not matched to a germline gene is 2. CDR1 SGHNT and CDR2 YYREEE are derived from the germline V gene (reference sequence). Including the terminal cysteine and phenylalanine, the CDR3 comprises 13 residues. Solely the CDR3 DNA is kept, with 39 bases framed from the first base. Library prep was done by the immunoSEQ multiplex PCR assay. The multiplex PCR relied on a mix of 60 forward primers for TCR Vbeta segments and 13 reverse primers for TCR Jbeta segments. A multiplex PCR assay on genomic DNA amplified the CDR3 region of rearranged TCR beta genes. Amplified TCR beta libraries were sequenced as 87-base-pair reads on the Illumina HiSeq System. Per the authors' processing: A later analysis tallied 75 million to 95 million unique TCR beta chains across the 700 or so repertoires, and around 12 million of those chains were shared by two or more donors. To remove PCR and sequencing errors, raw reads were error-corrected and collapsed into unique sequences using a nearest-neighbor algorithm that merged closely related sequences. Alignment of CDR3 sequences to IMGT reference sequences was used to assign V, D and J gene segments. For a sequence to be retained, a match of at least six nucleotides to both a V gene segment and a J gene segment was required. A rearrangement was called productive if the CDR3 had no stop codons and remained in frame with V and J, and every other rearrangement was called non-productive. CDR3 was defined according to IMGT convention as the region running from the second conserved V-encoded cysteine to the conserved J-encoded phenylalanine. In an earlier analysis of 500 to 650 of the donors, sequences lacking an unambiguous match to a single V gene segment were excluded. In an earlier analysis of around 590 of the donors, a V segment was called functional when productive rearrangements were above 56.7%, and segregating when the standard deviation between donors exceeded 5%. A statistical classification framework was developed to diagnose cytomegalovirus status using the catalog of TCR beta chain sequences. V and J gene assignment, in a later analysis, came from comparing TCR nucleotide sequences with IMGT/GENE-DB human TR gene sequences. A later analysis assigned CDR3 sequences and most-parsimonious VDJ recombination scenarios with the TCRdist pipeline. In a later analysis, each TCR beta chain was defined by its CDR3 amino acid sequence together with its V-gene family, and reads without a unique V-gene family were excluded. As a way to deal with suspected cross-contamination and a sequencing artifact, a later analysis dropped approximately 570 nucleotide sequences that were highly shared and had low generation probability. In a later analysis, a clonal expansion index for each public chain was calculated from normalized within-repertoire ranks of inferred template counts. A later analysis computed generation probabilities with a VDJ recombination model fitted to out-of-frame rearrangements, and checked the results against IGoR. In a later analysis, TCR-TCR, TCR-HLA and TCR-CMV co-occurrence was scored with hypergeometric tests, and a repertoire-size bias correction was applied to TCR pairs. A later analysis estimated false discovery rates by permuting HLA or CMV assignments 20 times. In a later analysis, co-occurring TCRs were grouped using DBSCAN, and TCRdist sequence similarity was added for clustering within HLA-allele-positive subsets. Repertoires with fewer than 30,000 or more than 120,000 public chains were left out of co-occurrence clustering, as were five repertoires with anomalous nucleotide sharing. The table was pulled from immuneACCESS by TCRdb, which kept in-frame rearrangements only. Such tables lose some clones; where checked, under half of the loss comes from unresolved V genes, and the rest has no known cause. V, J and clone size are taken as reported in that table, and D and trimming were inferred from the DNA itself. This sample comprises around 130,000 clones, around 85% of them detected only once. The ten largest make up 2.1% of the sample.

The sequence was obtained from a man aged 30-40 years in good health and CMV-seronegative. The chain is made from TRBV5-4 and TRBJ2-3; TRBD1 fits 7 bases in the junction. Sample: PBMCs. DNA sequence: TGTGCCAGCAGCTCCACAGGGGCAGATACGCAGTATTTT. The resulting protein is CASSSTGADTQYF.